The TCR beta chain under discussion was sequenced for a study of PD-L1 blockade in urothelial cancer. Study-level background: The median number of T cells present in blood samples was fewer than 150,000.

The sample's time point: pretreatment peripheral blood. This clone was counted once. Generated by immunoSEQ multiplex PCR, the TCRdb table keeps only in-frame clones and is missing some. The table includes some 90,000 clones, about 89% detected once. This CDR3 contains 15 residues. Between the trimmed V and J ends, which lost 0 bases and 6 bases, there was a span of 14 bases. CDR1 MGHRA and CDR2 YSYEKL come from the germline V gene. The V and J genes are TRBV4-1 and TRBJ1-2; D gene uncertain. Here the sequenced sample was PBMCs, taken around atezolizumab (anti-PD-L1) treatment. The clonotype was recovered from a woman of 80 years or more with urothelial cancer. The DNA of the CDR3 is TGCGCCAGCAGCCAAGATAGCCCGGGGATGGATGGCTACACCTTC. Protein: CASSQDSPGMDGYTF.